The text below deals with one T cell receptor (beta chain). Its target is unknown. This sample is drawn from a study of T cell responses to AZD1222 COVID-19 vaccine. Study-level findings and limits: Only 5 or 6 people who got AZD1222 tested seropositive at baseline. Researchers report vaccine-associated CD4 TCRs spanning spike, with dominance at 160-218 and 743-854. Increases in Spike-specific TCR breadth and depth were seen after two AZD1222 doses.

The CDR3 consists of 14 residues. V shed 4 bases and J shed 3 bases, with 13 bases lying between them. Germline values: CDR1 SGHDN, CDR2 FVKESK. Sequencing used immunoSEQ multiplex PCR; TCRdb keeps in-frame clones, though not all of them. The table has 100,000 to 150,000 clones, 90% seen once. V usage is TRBV14 and J usage is TRBJ2-7, with a weak D call TRBD1 (5 bases). The TCR sequence derives from an adult in good health. Sequences were derived from peripheral blood, sampled on day 0 of MenACWY control vaccination. In DNA, the CDR3 is TGTGCCAGCAGCCTTACTCATCAGGGCTACGAGCAGTACTTC. Translating it yields CASSLTHQGYEQYF.